Each of the 30 T cell receptor beta chains below was sequenced from the same sample in a study of blood T cell repertoires in COVID-19 (dated by TCRdb to between 2020 and 2021). Libraries came from the immunoSEQ multiplex PCR assay. Imported from immuneACCESS, the table was reduced by TCRdb to in-frame sequences with V and J called. These copies leave out some clones; in studies compared against another copy, an unresolved V gene accounts for under half, and the cause of the remainder is not known. Present in this sample are some 150,000 clones, more than 70% of which were seen just once. 7% to 10% of the sample lies in the top ten. The sample consisted of peripheral blood. The origin of the receptors is a woman aged 55-69 years with acute or convalescent COVID-19.

The chain combines TRBV10-3 with TRBJ2-5; a weak D match, TRBD2 (6 bases). The CDR3 loop spans 11 amino acids. CDR1 and CDR2 (germline): ENHRY, SYGVKD. V lost 8 bases to trimming and J lost 5 bases, with 9 bases between them. The CDR3: CAIGTVETQYF. CDR3 coding DNA: TGTGCCATCGGGACTGTCGAGACCCAGTACTTC.

This chain connects TRBV19 to TRBJ2-2; 7 bases match TRBD1. After removal of 3 bases from V and 6 bases from J, the junction contained 1 base not matched to a gene. The length of the CDR3 is 13 residues. From germline, CDR1 is LNHDA and CDR2 SQIVND (reference sequence). CDR3 amino acids: CASSITGAGELFF. The CDR3 coding sequence is TGTGCCAGTAGTATTACAGGGGCCGGGGAGCTGTTTTTT. Full variable domain (rest looked up from reference TRBV19 and TRBJ2-2): DGGITQSPKYLFRKEGQNVTLSCEQNLNHDAMYWYRQDPGQGLRLIYYSQIVNDFQKGDIAEGYSVSREKKESFPLTVTSAQKNPTAFYLCASSITGAGELFFGEGSRLTVL.

This clone was counted between two and nine times. V usage is TRBV11-2 and J usage is TRBJ2-5; 12 bases are a match to TRBD2. After removal of 3 bases from V and 4 bases from J, the junction contained 9 bases not matched to a gene. This CDR3 comprises 17 residues. CDR1 and CDR2 from the germline V gene are SGHAT and FQNNGV. The DNA for the CDR3 is TGTGCCAGCAGCTTTCTAGCGGGGGGGTTAGGGAGAGAGACCCAGTACTTC. Protein: CASSFLAGGLGRETQYF.

The gene calls are TRBV7-4 and TRBJ1-1, with D perhaps TRBD1 (6 bases). The CDR3 loop spans 14 amino acids. The V end lost 1 base, the J end lost 5 bases, and 11 bases lay between the germline ends. In germline, CDR1 is SGHVT, CDR2 SQSDAQ. CDR3 DNA: TGTGCCAGCAGCTTAGAGGCGGGGGCTACTGAAGCTTTCTTT. Translated: CASSLEAGATEAFF.

The V call is TRBV4-3, the J call TRBJ2-7, with 9 nucleotides matching TRBD2. Per the germline V gene, CDR1 is LGHNA and CDR2 is YSLEER. The CDR3 covers 16 residues. The J segment lost 4 bases and the V segment lost 0 bases, leaving 7 bases of the junction unmatched. The CDR3 sequence is CASSQDRAGGPYEQYF. As DNA, the CDR3 is TGCGCCAGCAGCCAAGACCGTGCGGGGGGGCCTTACGAGCAGTACTTC.

This clone was seen more than once but under ten times. The J gene is TRBJ2-7, the V gene TRBV4-2; a possible D gene is TRBD2 (5 bases). V dropped 5 bases and J dropped 3 bases, with 17 bases sitting between them. The germline CDR1 and CDR2 sequences are LGHNA and YNFKEQ. This CDR3 region has 15 residues. CDR3 DNA sequence: TGTGCCAGCAGCTACAAGGACTCTTCAAACTACGAGCAGTACTTC. It specifies CASSYKDSSNYEQYF.

V is TRBV5-1 and J is TRBJ2-7; 11 nucleotides match TRBD2. Germline trimming cut 1 base from V and 2 bases from J; bases unmatched to any gene: 11. The CDR3 is 18 residues long. Germline V gene sequence: CDR1 SGHRS, CDR2 YFSETQ. In nucleotides, the CDR3 is TGCGCCAGCAGCTTGTCAACTAGCGGGGGCTCCACTCCCTACGAGCAGTACTTC. This sequence encodes CASSLSTSGGSTPYEQYF.

This clone came up once. Within the sample, other DNA sequences also encode this same CDR3. The gene calls are TRBV6-4 and TRBJ1-1; D is unresolved. With 4 bases removed from V and 3 bases from J, the gap between germline ends came to 9 bases. The germline CDR1 and CDR2 sequences are MRHNA and SNTAGT. There are 13 residues in the CDR3. The DNA for the CDR3 is TGTGCCAGCAGTGCTAGAGAGGACACTGAAGCTTTCTTT. Protein: CASSAREDTEAFF.

V gene TRBV5-1 combines with J gene TRBJ2-1; maybe TRBD2 (5 bases). Germline CDR1 reads SGHRS; CDR2 reads YFSETQ. The CDR3 is 18 amino acids. V lost 1 base and J 0 bases, leaving 17 bases between the germline ends. As DNA, the CDR3 is TGCGCCAGCAGCTTGACCCCTTTAGCTGGGAGCTCCTACAATGAGCAGTTCTTC. It encodes CASSLTPLAGSSYNEQFF.

This clone was seen only once. V gene TRBV5-1 combines with J gene TRBJ1-2; no clear D gene. Trimming shortened V by 5 bases and J by 2 bases, and 10 bases separated the two germline ends. Per the germline V gene, CDR1 is SGHRS and CDR2 is YFSETQ. This CDR3 is built from 13 residues. The CDR3 DNA reads as TGCGCCAGCAGTTTAGAGTGGAACTATGGCTACACCTTC. The encoded protein is CASSLEWNYGYTF. The whole variable domain, remainder taken from reference TRBV5-1 and TRBJ1-2, is KAGVTQTPRYLIKTRGQQVTLSCSPISGHRSVSWYQQTPGQGLQFLFEYFSETQRNKGNFPGRFSGRQFSNSRSEMNVSTLELGDSALYLCASSLEWNYGYTFGSGTRLTVV.

This clone was detected once. The V and J genes are TRBV6-5 and TRBJ2-7; 9 bases map to TRBD2. The CDR3 totals 16 residues. Germline values: CDR1 MNHEY, CDR2 SVGAGI. Unmatched junction bases numbered 3, after V lost 0 bases and J lost 0 bases. For the CDR3, the DNA is TGTGCCAGCAGTTACTCCGGGACTAGCTTCTCCTACGAGCAGTACTTC. It specifies CASSYSGTSFSYEQYF.

The CDR3 sequence: CASSPPGNQPQHF. The CDR3 coding sequence is TGTGCCAGCAGTCCTCCGGGGAATCAGCCCCAGCATTTT. The chain joins TRBV12-3 or TRBV12-4 to TRBJ1-5; unclear D gene. The length of the CDR3 is 13 residues. V lost 5 bases and J lost 4, with 9 bases in between.

This clone was observed a single time. CDR3 sequence reads: CASSPRTSFYSYNEQFF. The CDR3 DNA is TGTGCCAGCAGCCCGCGTACTAGTTTTTACTCCTACAATGAGCAGTTCTTC. The chain carries TRBV14 and TRBJ2-1; D is perhaps TRBD2 (5 bases). This CDR3 comprises 17 residues. Deletions cut 4 bases from V and 0 bases from J, with 16 bases between. Looked up from germline, CDR1 is SGHDN and CDR2 is FVKESK.

The rearrangement joins TRBV28 to TRBJ2-7; TRBD1 matches 7 bases. The CDR3 is made up of 15 amino acids. V lost 2 bases and J lost 3; bases outside the gene matches: 7. Germline lookup yields CDR1 MDHEN and CDR2 SYDVKM. CDR3 coding DNA: TGTGCCAGCAGTTTAGTTAGACAGGGCGTCTACGAGCAGTACTTC. Protein sequence: CASSLVRQGVYEQYF.

The J gene is TRBJ1-4, the V gene TRBV5-1; 7 positions match TRBD1. Germline assignment: CDR1 SGHRS and CDR2 YFSETQ. J gave up 5 bases and V 3 bases, and 7 bases lay outside the gene matches. The CDR3 consists of 15 residues. CDR3 region: CASSSLGTENEKLFF. CDR3 DNA: TGCGCCAGCAGCTCCCTCGGGACAGAAAATGAAAAACTGTTTTTT.

This rearrangement joins TRBV10-3 to TRBJ1-1; 9 bases are shared with TRBD1. This CDR3 spans 13 amino acids. The V segment lost 10 bases and the J segment 7 bases; nucleotides outside the gene matches: 10. Germline CDR1 ENHRY, CDR2 SYGVKD. CDR3 residues: CATAGQGIGEAFF. In DNA, the CDR3 is TGTGCCACCGCGGGACAGGGTATAGGTGAAGCTTTCTTT.

V is TRBV6-5 and J is TRBJ1-2; D is undetermined. CDR1 MNHEY and CDR2 SVGAGI come from the germline V gene. This CDR3 spans 12 amino acids. The ends were cut back, 7 bases at V and 4 bases at J, with 10 bases in the middle. The DNA for the CDR3 is TGTGCCAGCACCGGGGTTCTCTATGGCTACACCTTC. Protein: CASTGVLYGYTF.

This clone was recorded many times. The V call is TRBV9, the J call TRBJ2-1, with D possibly TRBD2 on 5 matching bases. V gave up 2 bases and J gave up 7 bases, with 10 bases separating them. This CDR3 comprises 13 residues. Germline values: CDR1 SGDLS, CDR2 YYNGEE. The CDR3 DNA reads TGTGCCAGCAGCGTGAACACGGGAAATGAGCAGTTCTTC. This sequence encodes CASSVNTGNEQFF.

The CDR3 coding sequence is TGCAGCGTGGGAGGGAGGGATGCGAACATTCAGTACTTC. It is translated as CSVGGRDANIQYF. The rearrangement links TRBV29-1 to TRBJ2-4; 7 bases line up with TRBD2. Germline assignment: CDR1 SQVTM and CDR2 ANQGSEA. Unmatched junction bases numbered 9, after V lost 6 bases and J lost 7 bases. The CDR3 totals 13 residues.

The sample holds a few counts of this clone. The gene calls are TRBV7-9 and TRBJ2-5; D possibly corresponds to TRBD2 (6 bases). In germline, CDR1 is SEHNR, CDR2 FQNEAQ (reference sequence). With 5 bases removed from V and 2 bases from J, the gap between germline ends came to 15 bases. CDR3 length: 15 residues. CDR3 in amino acids: CASSPRRRAQETQYF. The CDR3 DNA follows: TGTGCCAGCAGCCCCAGGAGGAGGGCGCAAGAGACCCAGTACTTC. The whole variable domain, remainder taken from reference TRBV7-9 and TRBJ2-5, is DTGVSQNPRHKITKRGQNVTFRCDPISEHNRLYWYRQTLGQGPEFLTYFQNEAQLEKSRLLSDRFSAERPKGSFSTLEIQRTEQGDSAMYLCASSPRRRAQETQYFGPGTRLLVL.

J is TRBJ1-1 and V is TRBV6-2 or TRBV6-3; 10 nucleotides align to TRBD1. Looked up from germline, CDR1 is MNHEY and CDR2 is SVGEGT. Trimming cost V 2 bases and J 5 bases; bases outside gene matches: 14. The CDR3 is made up of 18 amino acids. This CDR3 is CASSYLSGTGALGTEAFF. For the CDR3, the DNA is TGTGCCAGCAGTTACCTCTCTGGGACAGGGGCACTAGGGACTGAAGCTTTCTTT.

V and J are TRBV18 and TRBJ2-2; D ambiguous. The V gene lost 6 bases and the J gene lost 6 bases, with 11 bases spanning the gap. The CDR3 is 13 amino acids. The germline V gene encodes CDR1 KGHSH and CDR2 LQKENI. CDR3 nucleotides: TGTGCCAGCTCTCGAGGCGCCTCCGGGGAGCTGTTTTTT. This translates into CASSRGASGELFF.

V and J are TRBV5-6 and TRBJ1-3; no clear D gene. The CDR3 spans 16 residues. CDR1 and CDR2 from the germline V gene are SGHDT and YYEEEE. V lost 5 bases and J 2 bases, leaving 17 bases between the germline ends. CDR3 amino acids: CASSSTVGRPGNTIYF. The CDR3 DNA reads TGTGCCAGCAGTTCTACAGTAGGGAGGCCTGGAAACACCATATATTTT.

The rearrangement joins TRBV6-5 to TRBJ1-1; D unresolved. V lost 10 bases to trimming and J lost 6 bases, with 9 bases between them. CDR1 is MNHEY, CDR2 SVGAGI, per germline. The CDR3 totals 10 residues. The CDR3 DNA follows: TGTGCCACCCCTCCAGCTGAAGCTTTCTTT. Its protein product is CATPPAEAFF.

The gene calls are TRBV28 and TRBJ1-4; 8 nucleotides line up with TRBD1. The V gene end was trimmed by 3 bases and the J gene end by 11 bases; junction bases not matched to a gene: 14. The germline V gene has CDR1 MDHEN and CDR2 SYDVKM. The CDR3 runs 16 residues. CDR3 amino acids: CASSFVGLGQGAKLFF. The CDR3 DNA reads TGTGCCAGCAGTTTCGTGGGGCTTGGACAGGGAGCCAAACTGTTTTTT.

This chain links TRBV12-5 with TRBJ2-6; the match to TRBD1 covers 8 bases. The CDR3 has 20 amino acids. The ends lost 6 bases at V and 1 base at J; junction bases unmatched: 17. CDR1 LGHNT and CDR2 FRNRAP come from the germline V gene. This CDR3 reads CASGVIRQGLLLSGANVLTF. CDR3 DNA sequence: TGTGCTAGTGGCGTTATCCGACAGGGGTTACTATTGTCTGGGGCCAACGTCCTGACTTTC. Full variable domain (outside the CDR3, taken from reference TRBV12-5 and TRBJ2-6): DARVTQTPRHKVTEMGQEVTMRCQPILGHNTVFWYRQTMMQGLELLAYFRNRAPLDDSGMPKDRFSAEMPDATLATLKIQPSEPRDSAVYFCASGVIRQGLLLSGANVLTFGAGSRLTVL.

The chain carries TRBV24-1 and TRBJ2-2; D call uncertain. V lost 1 base to trimming and J lost 1 base, with 12 bases between them. Germline V lookup: CDR1 KGHDR, CDR2 SFDVKD. The CDR3 covers 17 residues. The CDR3 spells CATSDFLTVGNTGELFF. CDR3 DNA sequence: TGTGCCACCAGTGATTTTTTAACTGTCGGGAACACCGGGGAGCTGTTTTTT.

The V gene is TRBV11-2, the J gene TRBJ2-7; 7 nucleotides line up with TRBD1. Germline trimming cut 4 bases from V and 3 bases from J; bases unmatched to any gene: 6. The CDR3 has 14 residues. The V gene's germline CDR1 is SGHAT and CDR2 FQNNGV. The CDR3 DNA sequence: TGTGCCAGCAGCTCCGCTACAGGGGACTACGAGCAGTACTTC. Amino acids: CASSSATGDYEQYF.

V gene TRBV29-1 combines with J gene TRBJ1-5; D gene ambiguous. Germline lookup yields CDR1 SQVTM and CDR2 ANQGSEA. The CDR3 is 13 amino acids. V shed 5 bases and J shed 0 bases, with 8 bases lying between them. For the CDR3, the DNA is TGCAGCGTTTCCCGAGGTAGCAATCAGCCCCAGCATTTT. It codes for CSVSRGSNQPQHF.

The V gene is TRBV6-5, the J gene TRBJ2-5, with D possibly matching TRBD2 (7 bases). This CDR3 contains 15 residues. Deletions cut 7 bases from V and 3 bases from J, with 18 bases between. Germline CDR1 MNHEY, CDR2 SVGAGI. The CDR3 here is CASTPRGGGKETQYF. The CDR3 DNA sequence: TGTGCCAGCACCCCCCGAGGGGGGGGGAAAGAGACCCAGTACTTC.